These 11 T cell receptor beta chains came from one sample sequenced in a study of control samples from healthy donors and cancer patients. Produced via immunoSEQ multiplex PCR; TCRdb's table is partial and in-frame only. There are around 72,000 clones in the sample; more than 75% occur only once, and less than 15% lies in the top ten. The sample taken for sequencing was blood. The receptors were gathered from a man aged 45-65 years in good health.

CDR3 nucleotides: TGTGCCAGCAGGTCCCCGGACAGGGGGCAAGAGACCCAGTACTTC. Its translation is CASRSPDRGQETQYF. The chain employs TRBV18 and TRBJ2-5, with 10 bases aligning to TRBD1. The CDR3 runs to 15 residues. With V trimmed by 8 bases and J by 2 bases, 8 bases remained unmatched. Germline V lookup: CDR1 KGHSH, CDR2 LQKENI. The entire variable domain, with the rest obtained from reference TRBV18 and TRBJ2-5, is as follows: NAGVMQNPRHLVRRRGQEARLRCSPMKGHSHVYWYRQLPEEGLKFMVYLQKENIIDESGMPKERFSAEFPKEGPSILRIQQVVRGDSAAYFCASRSPDRGQETQYFGPGTRLLVL.

This clone was observed once. The rearrangement uses TRBV3-1 (or the pseudogene TRBV3-2) and TRBJ2-5; tentative D call: TRBD2 (6 bases). Trimming took 5 bases from V and 3 from J, leaving 16 bases between them. The CDR3 is 15 amino acids. The germline gives CDR1 LGHDT, CDR2 YNNKEL (reference sequence). Here the CDR3 reads CASSDRLGGEETQYF. The CDR3 region has the DNA TGTGCCAGCAGCGACCGCTTGGGCGGGGAAGAGACCCAGTACTTC.

Comment on this clone: At the DNA level, this CDR3 is encoded by other sequences in the same sample as well. This chain connects TRBV3-1 (or the pseudogene TRBV3-2) to TRBJ2-7; 10 bases map to TRBD2. The V gene's germline CDR1 is LGHDT and CDR2 YNNKEL (reference sequence). V lost 1 base and J lost 0; bases outside the gene matches: 3. The CDR3 extends over 16 amino acids. In nucleotides, the CDR3 is TGTGCCAGCAGCCAAGGTCTAGCGGGAGTCTCCTACGAGCAGTACTTC. Protein product: CASSQGLAGVSYEQYF.

This clone was seen a single time. The chain has TRBV6-1 and TRBJ1-6, with TRBD1 identical over 8 bases. The CDR3 spans 15 residues. The germline gives CDR1 MNHNS, CDR2 SASEGT. V dropped 0 bases and J dropped 10; count of bases not matched to a gene: 5. Here the CDR3 reads CASSEARDRGSPLHF. CDR3 nucleotide sequence: TGTGCCAGCAGTGAAGCGCGTGACAGGGGCTCACCCCTCCACTTT.

The gene calls are TRBV9 and TRBJ2-7; D gene ambiguous. The CDR3 covers 14 residues. Germline V gene data show CDR1 as SGDLS and CDR2 as YYNGEE. V was pared by 0 bases and J by 1 base, with 8 bases between. This CDR3 is CASSVGVGSYEQYF. The CDR3 coding sequence is TGTGCCAGCAGCGTAGGGGTAGGTTCCTACGAGCAGTACTTC.

The V call is TRBV19, the J call TRBJ2-6; 8 nucleotides line up with TRBD1. V lost 2 bases to trimming and J lost 1 base; unmatched junction nucleotides: 16. The CDR3 totals 21 residues. Germline CDR1 LNHDA, CDR2 SQIVND (reference sequence). CDR3 loop: CASSITSSRQGSPSGANVLTF. The CDR3 DNA is TGTGCCAGTAGTATAACCTCCTCCCGACAGGGGAGTCCGTCTGGGGCCAACGTCCTGACTTTC.

The V gene is TRBV24-1, the J gene TRBJ1-5, with 8 bases aligning to TRBD1. The germline CDR1 and CDR2 sequences are KGHDR and SFDVKD. The CDR3 covers 16 residues. V lost 4 bases and J lost 2; bases outside the gene matches: 6. CDR3 nucleotides: TGTGCCACCAGTGACCCCGGGACAGGAGGCAATCAGCCCCAGCATTTT. It translates to CATSDPGTGGNQPQHF.

V and J are TRBV11-2 and TRBJ2-2; 14 nucleotides match TRBD2. Looked up from germline, CDR1 is SGHAT and CDR2 is FQNNGV. The J segment lost 6 bases and the V segment lost 5 bases, leaving 8 bases of the junction unmatched. The CDR3 covers 17 residues. The CDR3 DNA reads as TGTGCCAGCAGCCGTGTTGTGGGACTAGCGGGAGCCGGGGAGCTGTTTTTT. This translates into CASSRVVGLAGAGELFF.

V is TRBV5-4 and J is TRBJ2-5, with 7 bases lining up with TRBD2. CDR1 and CDR2 (germline): SGHNT, YYREEE (reference sequence). CDR3 length: 15 amino acids. V lost 4 bases to trimming and J lost 2 bases; unmatched junction nucleotides: 8. CDR3 residues: CASSAGGVGQETQYF. For the CDR3, the DNA is TGTGCCAGCAGCGCTGGGGGGGTAGGGCAAGAGACCCAGTACTTC.

CDR3 loop: CALPGPIADTQYF. CDR3 nucleotide sequence: TGTGCCCTGCCGGGTCCGATTGCAGATACGCAGTATTTT. J is TRBJ2-3 and V is TRBV7-9; D gene unclear. Looked up from germline, CDR1 is SEHNR and CDR2 is FQNEAQ (reference sequence). CDR3 length: 13 residues. V was trimmed by 11 bases and J by 4 bases, leaving 16 bases between them.

The genes are TRBV28 and TRBJ1-1; 10 bases agree with TRBD1. With V trimmed by 4 bases and J by 6 bases, 2 bases remained unmatched. Germline CDR1 and CDR2: MDHEN and SYDVKM. The CDR3 consists of 13 residues. CDR3 protein: CASSWDRGAEAFF. DNA for the CDR3: TGTGCCAGCAGTTGGGACAGGGGCGCTGAAGCTTTCTTT.